Each of the 7 T cell receptor beta chains below was sequenced from the same sample in a study of blood T cell repertoires in COVID-19. Sequencing was performed with immunoSEQ multiplex PCR; in TCRdb, only in-frame clones are kept and a portion is missing. The top ten clones hold around 2.8% of a sample with 250,000 or so clones, 91% of them seen once. Sequencing was carried out using PBMCs or T cells enriched from blood (not recorded which). Receptors were obtained from a man between 35 and 55 years old who had been exposed to COVID-19.

This chain links TRBV5-1 with TRBJ1-6, with D possibly TRBD1 on 6 matching bases. Trimming took off 0 bases at V and 7 bases at J, with 11 bases between the two ends. CDR3 size: 15 residues. Germline values: CDR1 SGHRS, CDR2 YFSETQ. This chain's CDR3 is CASSLDRVNNSPLHF. CDR3 DNA: TGCGCCAGCAGCTTGGACAGGGTGAACAATTCACCCCTCCACTTT.

The chain recombines TRBV19 with TRBJ1-1; D is undetermined. With 3 bases removed from V and 5 bases from J, the gap between germline ends came to 7 bases. The CDR3 sequence is 12 residues long. Per germline, CDR1 LNHDA and CDR2 SQIVND (reference sequence). This CDR3 is CASSISRTEAFF. The CDR3 bases are TGTGCCAGTAGTATTTCGAGGACTGAAGCTTTCTTT. Based on the CDR3 plus reference TRBV19 and TRBJ1-1, the full variable domain is DGGITQSPKYLFRKEGQNVTLSCEQNLNHDAMYWYRQDPGQGLRLIYYSQIVNDFQKGDIAEGYSVSREKKESFPLTVTSAQKNPTAFYLCASSISRTEAFFGQGTRLTVV.

This chain joins TRBV5-4 and TRBJ1-2; possibly TRBD1 for D (5 bases). CDR3 size: 15 residues. The ends were cut back, 0 bases at V and 1 base at J, with 10 bases in the middle. CDR1 is SGHNT, CDR2 YYREEE, per germline (reference sequence). CDR3: CASSLATGDNYGYTF. The DNA of the CDR3 is TGTGCCAGCAGCTTGGCCACGGGGGATAACTATGGCTACACCTTC.

This chain uses TRBV9 with TRBJ1-1, with D possibly TRBD1 on 6 matching bases. Germline V gives CDR1 SGDLS, CDR2 YYNGEE. The CDR3 runs 15 residues. With 3 bases removed from V and 0 bases from J, the gap between germline ends came to 12 bases. The CDR3 region is CASSGTGNLNTEAFF. Here the CDR3 DNA reads TGTGCCAGCAGCGGTACAGGGAACCTGAACACTGAAGCTTTCTTT. Filled out from reference TRBV9 and TRBJ1-1, the complete variable domain reads DSGVTQTPKHLITATGQRVTLRCSPRSGDLSVYWYQQSLDQGLQFLIQYYNGEERAKGNILERFSAQQFPDLHSELNLSSLELGDSALYFCASSGTGNLNTEAFFGQGTRLTVV.

This rearrangement joins TRBV12-3 or TRBV12-4 to TRBJ1-2; D ambiguous. This CDR3 spans 12 amino acids. The V gene lost 8 bases and the J gene lost 1 base, with 8 bases spanning the gap. CDR3 amino acids: CASGLRNYGYTF. Written as DNA, the CDR3 is TGTGCCAGCGGTCTGCGTAACTATGGCTACACCTTC.

V is TRBV20-1 and J is TRBJ1-2; no reliable D call. The V gene's germline CDR1 is DFQATT and CDR2 SNEGSKA (reference sequence). The CDR3 totals 11 residues. V was cut by 6 bases and J by 7 bases, with 12 bases left in between. The CDR3, as DNA: TGCAGTGCGATTTCCTCCGGTGGCTACACCTTC. Its translation is CSAISSGGYTF.

The chain employs TRBV27 and TRBJ1-2; the match to TRBD1 covers 7 bases. Germline V gene sequence: CDR1 MNHEY, CDR2 SMNVEV (reference sequence). J gave up 4 bases and V 5 bases, and 10 bases lay outside the gene matches. This CDR3 spans 15 amino acids. The CDR3 region is CASSPTTGKTYGYTF. Written as DNA, the CDR3 is TGTGCCAGCAGTCCGACGACAGGGAAGACCTATGGCTACACCTTC.